Listed below are T cell receptor beta chains from one sample, sequenced in a study of CD8 T cells in Susac syndrome. TCRdb itself ran the immunoSEQ multiplex PCR reads through MiXCR, one entry per CDR3 protein. The sample holds some 300,000 distinct CDR3 sequences, about nine tenths seen once. The sequenced sample consisted of CD8+ T cells from PBMCs. Receptors originate from a human donor with multiple sclerosis. The CDR3 runs from the conserved cysteine through the conserved F or W. A D gene is named only where the DNA matches it firmly. Size is stated for part of the rows, as once, few or many counts, or as a class when the clone is expanded.

TRBV19,TRBJ1-5,TRBD1,-,TGTGCCAGTAGTATTCAGGGGGCCAATCAGCCCCAGCATTTT,CASSIQGANQPQHF
TRBV28,TRBJ1-4,-,-,TGTGCCAGCAGCCCACAGCCCCCTAAGGAAAAACTGTTTTTT,CASSPQPPKEKLFF
TRBV9,TRBJ2-1,-,few,TGTGCCAGCAGCGTGTGGGGTGGCAATGAGCAGTTCTTC,CASSVWGGNEQFF
TRBV11-2,TRBJ2-2,-,-,TGTGCCAGCAGCTTAGATTTCGCGGAGTTGGACACCGGGGAGCTGTTTTTT,CASSLDFAELDTGELFF
TRBV7-9,TRBJ1-1,-,-,TGTGCCAGCAGCCACGGCTGGTCGGTTAGCACTGAAGCTTTCTTT,CASSHGWSVSTEAFF
TRBV2,TRBJ1-1,TRBD1,once,TGTGCCAGCAGTGAATTAGGACAGGTGAACACTGAAGCCTTCTTT,CASSELGQVNTEAFF
TRBV7-9,TRBJ2-2,-,-,TGTGCCAGCAGCCCGCTAGGGGCTGCCTACACCGGGGAGCTGTTTTTT,CASSPLGAAYTGELFF
TRBV6-1,TRBJ2-3,-,-,TGTGCCAGCACCGCCGAGATGGGGGATACGCAGTATTTT,CASTAEMGDTQYF
TRBV6-5,TRBJ2-7,-,-,TGTGCCAGCAGTTACTCACCCCCAGAGGGGAAAGGGCCCTCCTACGAGCAGTACTTC,CASSYSPPEGKGPSYEQYF
TRBV19,TRBJ2-1,TRBD2,-,TGTGCCAGTAGTATTACCAGCGGGGGTACCTACAATGAGCAGTTCTTC,CASSITSGGTYNEQFF
TRBV4-3,TRBJ2-3,-,-,TGCGCCAGCAGCAGCCTTCCGTCAACGAGGCCTAGCACAGATACGCAGTATTTT,CASSSLPSTRPSTDTQYF
TRBV4-3,TRBJ2-5,TRBD2,once,TGCGCCAGCAGCGCTCGGGGGGGCCCGGCGGAGACCCAGTACTTC,CASSARGGPAETQYF
TRBV28,TRBJ2-1,TRBD2,-,TGTGCCAGCAGTTTTATAGCGGGGGAGGTATCCTACAATGAGCAGTTCTTC,CASSFIAGEVSYNEQFF
TRBV10-3,TRBJ1-5,-,-,TGTGCCATCAGTGACACCCTGGGGAATCAGCCCCAGCATTTT,CAISDTLGNQPQHF
TRBV27,TRBJ1-4,-,-,TGTGCCAGCAGTTTATCGGTCGGGACTAATGAAAAACTGTTTTTT,CASSLSVGTNEKLFF
TRBV4-1,TRBJ2-7,-,once,TGCGCCAGCAGCCAAGGTGGAGGAAATGGCTACGAGCAGTACTTC,CASSQGGGNGYEQYF
TRBV7-9,TRBJ2-1,TRBD2,-,TGTGCCAGCATTGGACGGGAGGGGGGTGAGCAGTTCTTC,CASIGREGGEQFF
TRBV21-1,TRBJ2-1,-,-,TGTGCCAGCAGCACTAGGGACAGACCCTACAATGAGCAGTTCTTC,CASSTRDRPYNEQFF
TRBV19,TRBJ2-7,-,-,TGTGCCAGTAGTATGGCGGGCCACTACGAGCAGTACTTC,CASSMAGHYEQYF
TRBV9,TRBJ2-1,-,-,TGTGCCAGCAGCGTAGATCCGGCCGGTCTGGACGAGCAGTTCTTC,CASSVDPAGLDEQFF